These T cell receptor beta chains were read from a single sample in a study of regulatory T cells in long-lasting Graves disease. MiXCR, run by TCRdb on the multiplex PCR reads, gives a single entry per CDR3 protein. The sample records about 200,000 distinct CDR3 sequences, 15% to 20% being singletons. This specimen consisted of peripheral blood mononuclear cells (PBMCs), obtained at new diagnosis, from a patient treated with antithyroid drugs. These receptors originate from a female donor with Graves disease. CDR3s include the opening cysteine and the closing phenylalanine or tryptophan. D genes are given only for firm matches. Rows may omit the clone size; those that give it use once, few, many or a size class.

TRBJ2-3 | TRBV6-4 | many | . | TGTGCCAGCAGTGACTCGTATGGAGATACGCAGTATTTT | CASSDSYGDTQYF
TRBJ2-5 | TRBV19 | . | . | TGTGCCAGTAGTATAAGTTGGCGGGAGACCCAGTACTTC | CASSISWRETQYF
TRBJ2-1 | TRBV20-1 | . | TRBD2 | TGCAGTGCGCGGGGACTAGCGGGAGTCAATGAGCAGTTCTTC | CSARGLAGVNEQFF
TRBJ2-3 | TRBV7-9 | . | . | TGTGCCAGCAGCTTAGATGCGACAGGCGCGGGGCAGTATTTT | CASSLDATGAGQYF
TRBJ2-5 | TRBV7-9 | . | . | TGTGCCAGCAGCCCAGGACTCGTACAAGAGACCCAGTACTTC | CASSPGLVQETQYF
TRBJ2-1 | TRBV11-3 | . | TRBD2 | TGTGCCAGCAGCCCGCCGGGACTAATCTACAATGAGCAGTTCTTC | CASSPPGLIYNEQFF
TRBJ2-5 | TRBV12-3/TRBV12-4 | . | . | TGTGCCAGCAGACCAGGACTAACCATAACCCAAGAGACCCAGTACTTC | CASRPGLTITQETQYF
TRBJ2-2 | TRBV27 | many | . | TGTGCCAGCAGCTTAATGAACACCGGGGAGCTGTTTTTT | CASSLMNTGELFF
TRBJ1-4 | TRBV18 | few | . | TGTGCCAGCTCACCAACGAGATCTAATGAAAAACTGTTTTTT | CASSPTRSNEKLFF
TRBJ2-1 | TRBV5-1 | many | TRBD2 | TGCGCCAGCAGCTCGAGCGGGAGGGCCGGAGATGAGCAGTTCTTC | CASSSSGRAGDEQFF
TRBJ1-2 | TRBV20-1 | few | . | TGCAGTGCTAGAGAGATCGGGGTGAATGGCTACACCTTC | CSAREIGVNGYTF
TRBJ2-7 | TRBV6-1 | . | TRBD2 | TGTGCCAGCAGTGAAGTACCGGGAGGCGCCTACGAGCAGTACTTC | CASSEVPGGAYEQYF
TRBJ2-1 | TRBV30 | . | TRBD1 | TGTGCCTGGAGTTCCGACAGGGTCAATGAGCAGTTCTTC | CAWSSDRVNEQFF
TRBJ2-7 | TRBV28 | many | TRBD1 | TGTGCCAGCAGTATCGGACAGGGGGCCTACGAGCAGTACTTC | CASSIGQGAYEQYF
TRBJ1-1 | TRBV27 | many | . | TGTGCCAGCAGTTCCTCCTCCGGACCCCTACCTGAAGCTTTCTTT | CASSSSSGPLPEAFF
TRBJ1-3 | TRBV11-2 | many | . | TGTGCCAGCGGCAGGGGTTCTGGAAACACCATATATTTT | CASGRGSGNTIYF
TRBJ2-7 | TRBV25-1 | many | . | TGTGCCAGCAGTGACCCGCAAGTCACCTACGAGCAGTACTTC | CASSDPQVTYEQYF
TRBJ2-2 | TRBV5-1 | many | TRBD2 | TGCGCCAGCAGCTTTTCAAAGCGGGACCACACCGGGGAGCTGTTTTTT | CASSFSKRDHTGELFF
TRBJ2-1 | TRBV12-5 | many | TRBD2 | TGTGCTAGTGGTTTGGCGCGGGAGGGGTCTGAGCAGTTCTTC | CASGLAREGSEQFF
TRBJ1-1 | TRBV6-1 | many | TRBD1 | TGTGCCAGCAGCCCCGCGGAGGGGGCCAACACTGAAGCTTTCTTT | CASSPAEGANTEAFF
TRBJ1-3 | TRBV6-1 | many | . | TGTGCCAGCAGGAACCTACAGGGCTCTGGAAACACCATATATTTT | CASRNLQGSGNTIYF
TRBJ2-7 | TRBV7-8 | many | . | TGTGCCAGCAGCTCCCCGGACAGACCCTACGAGCAGTACTTC | CASSSPDRPYEQYF
TRBJ1-1 | TRBV6-5 | many | . | TGTGCCAGCAGTTATACCGGGCCGAACACTGAAGCTTTCTTT | CASSYTGPNTEAFF
TRBJ2-3 | TRBV5-1 | many | . | TGCGCCAGCAGCTTGCCGACGCAGGGGCAGTCTAGGGATACGCAGTATTTT | CASSLPTQGQSRDTQYF
TRBJ1-4 | TRBV3-1 | many | . | TGTGCCAGCAGGGACAGCGTTAATGAAAAACTGTTTTTT | CASRDSVNEKLFF
TRBJ2-7 | TRBV6-1 | many | TRBD1 | TGTGCCAGTTCGGAGACAGGGAGTAGAAACGAGCAGTACTTC | CASSETGSRNEQYF
TRBJ2-2 | TRBV24-1 | few | TRBD1 | TGTGCCACCAGTGATTCGCAGTCTGGGACAGATTATAACACCGGGGAGCTGCTTTTT | CATSDSQSGTDYNTGELLF
TRBJ2-2 | TRBV7-3 | many | TRBD1 | TGTGCCAGCAGCACCACAGGGGGCTGGACCGGGGAGCTGTTTTTT | CASSTTGGWTGELFF
TRBJ2-5 | TRBV14 | . | TRBD2 | TGTGCCAGCAGCCAATACCTCGGGACTAGCGGGAGAGAGACCCAGTACTTC | CASSQYLGTSGRETQYF
TRBJ2-1 | TRBV6-2/TRBV6-3 | many | . | TGTGCCAGCAGTGTCCCCCGGGGTTACAATGAGCAGTTCTTC | CASSVPRGYNEQFF
TRBJ2-3 | TRBV19 | many | . | TGTGCCAGTAGTATCACAGGGACAGATACGCAGTATTTT | CASSITGTDTQYF
TRBJ2-3 | TRBV6-2/TRBV6-3 | many | TRBD1 | TGTGCCAGCAGTTACTCGACAGGGGCAGATACGCAGTATTTT | CASSYSTGADTQYF
TRBJ2-1 | TRBV7-9 | . | . | TGTGCCAGCAGCTTAGGCGGGACCCCGGCGAGCTCCTACAATGAGCAGTTCTTC | CASSLGGTPASSYNEQFF
TRBJ2-7 | TRBV20-1 | many | . | TGCAGTGCCCTCGAGGGTCCCTACGAGCAGTACTTC | CSALEGPYEQYF
TRBJ2-5 | TRBV7-2 | many | . | TGTGCCAGCAGCACGGGACTGGGGGAGACCCAGTACTTC | CASSTGLGETQYF
TRBJ2-1 | TRBV6-1 | once | . | TGTGCCAGCAGTCTTAGCTCCTACGATGAGCAGTTCTTC | CASSLSSYDEQFF
TRBJ1-5 | TRBV30 | many | . | TGTGCCTGGAGTGTACTATCCGGGAGGGATCAGCCCCAGCATTTT | CAWSVLSGRDQPQHF
TRBJ2-7 | TRBV4-3 | many | . | TGCGCCAGCAGCCGAACCCTCGCACCATCCTACGAGCAGTACTTC | CASSRTLAPSYEQYF
TRBJ2-7 | TRBV7-8 | many | TRBD1 | TGTGCCAGCAGCTTAGCCGAGGACAGGCACTACGAGCAGTACTTC | CASSLAEDRHYEQYF
TRBJ1-1 | TRBV27 | many | . | TGTGCCAGCAGTTTAAATGAGGGGGTCACTGAAGCTTTCTTT | CASSLNEGVTEAFF
TRBJ1-2 | TRBV7-9 | many | . | TGTGCCAGCAGCTTGGGGGGGGGTAACTATGGCTACACCTTC | CASSLGGGNYGYTF
TRBJ2-1 | TRBV6-1 | many | . | TGTGCCAGCAGAAACGGGGGCCACTCTTACAATGAGCAGTTCTTC | CASRNGGHSYNEQFF
TRBJ2-3 | TRBV5-1 | . | TRBD1 | TGCGCCAGCAGCCCGGCAGACAGGGGAATGGCAGATACGCAGTATTTT | CASSPADRGMADTQYF
TRBJ2-3 | TRBV18 | many | . | TGTGCCAGCTCACCGAGCCAGGTAACAGATACGCAGTATTTT | CASSPSQVTDTQYF
TRBJ2-2 | TRBV28 | . | TRBD1 | TGTGCCAGCAGTTTAGACTCCTATACAGGGGGCACCGGGGAGCTGTTTTTT | CASSLDSYTGGTGELFF
TRBJ1-1 | TRBV28 | many | . | TGTGCCAGCACGGGGGGGGCTGACACTGAAGCTTTCTTT | CASTGGADTEAFF
TRBJ1-6 | TRBV15 | many | TRBD1 | TGTGCCACCAGCAGAACCGGGACAGGGAATTCACCCCTCCACTTT | CATSRTGTGNSPLHF
TRBJ2-7 | TRBV5-6 | . | . | TGTGCCAGCAGCCGGACAGCTAACGAGCAGTACTTC | CASSRTANEQYF
TRBJ1-5 | TRBV2 | many | . | TGTGCCAGCAGTGCAAGAACAGCCTCCGACCAGCCCCAGCATTTT | CASSARTASDQPQHF
TRBJ1-4 | TRBV2 | few | . | TGTGCCAGCAGTGAAGCGTGGACCTCAAGGGAAAAACTGTTTTTT | CASSEAWTSREKLFF
TRBJ2-3 | TRBV7-2 | many | . | TGTGCCAGCAGCCTTTATTCGGATACGCAGTATTTT | CASSLYSDTQYF
TRBJ2-3 | TRBV19 | . | TRBD2 | TGTGCCAGTAGTTATCGGGAGGCTGATACGCAGTATTTT | CASSYREADTQYF
TRBJ2-7 | TRBV7-2 | . | . | TGTGCCAGCAGCTTAGAGGCCGAGTACGAGCAGTACTTC | CASSLEAEYEQYF